Presented here are 19 T cell receptor beta chains from one specimen sequenced in a study of a mutant IDH1 vaccine in newly diagnosed glioma (dated by TCRdb to about 2021). Per the publication, the time point label means: week 35, safety follow-up. Every vaccine dose consisted of 300 ug of a 20-mer mutant IDH1 peptide in Montanide, administered subcutaneously together with topical imiquimod. The antigens of these receptors remain unknown. The library was made by the immunoSEQ multiplex PCR assay. Entries here come from immuneACCESS through TCRdb and include only in-frame sequences with V and J called. Some clones fail to appear in such tables; in the studies checked, an unresolved V gene covers under half of the shortfall, and the cause of the remainder is unknown. The sample includes tens of thousands of clones, with roughly 86% observed a single time. About 2% of the sample belongs to the ten largest clones.

Specimen: PBMCs, collected from a glioma patient whose treatment included an IDH1 peptide vaccine. These receptors were collected from a man aged 25 to 40 with glioma.

This clone was observed a single time. This rearrangement joins TRBV7-9 to TRBJ2-7, with D possibly being TRBD2 (5 bases). The CDR3 runs 16 residues. Per germline, CDR1 SEHNR and CDR2 FQNEAQ (reference sequence). Trimming took 4 bases from V and 0 from J, leaving 16 bases between them. The CDR3 nucleotides are TGTGCCAGCAGCTCCAACCTAGGAGCGGACTCCTACGAGCAGTACTTC. It encodes CASSSNLGADSYEQYF.

Details on this clone: The sample carries other DNA sequences with the same CDR3. The V gene is TRBV7-2, the J gene TRBJ2-7; D may be TRBD1 (6 bases). Germline assignment: CDR1 SGHTA and CDR2 FQGNSA. Trimming removed 0 bases from V and 6 bases from J, with 6 bases in between. This CDR3 is 12 amino acids long. CDR3 sequence reads: CASSLAGGEQYF. CDR3 bases: TGTGCCAGCAGCTTAGCAGGGGGCGAGCAGTACTTC.

J is TRBJ2-7 and V is TRBV18; TRBD1 matches at 9 bases. V gave up 2 bases and J gave up 12 bases; unmatched junction bases: 20. Per the germline V gene, CDR1 is KGHSH and CDR2 is LQKENI. This CDR3 has 17 residues. CDR3 sequence: CASSPNSLTGGPMSMYF. For the CDR3, the DNA is TGTGCCAGCTCACCAAATAGTTTGACAGGGGGTCCTATGAGCATGTACTTC.

The CDR3 loop is CASSLVVSGSGGYTF. The CDR3 DNA sequence: TGTGCCAGCAGCTTAGTCGTTTCAGGGTCTGGTGGCTACACCTTC. The genes are TRBV7-2 and TRBJ1-2, with D possibly matching TRBD1 (5 bases). In germline, CDR1 is SGHTA, CDR2 FQGNSA. The CDR3 is 15 residues long. The V gene lost 1 base and the J gene lost 7 bases, with 16 bases spanning the gap. The variable domain in full, completed from reference TRBV7-2 and TRBJ1-2, reads GAGVSQSPSNKVTEKGKDVELRCDPISGHTALYWYRQSLGQGLEFLIYFQGNSAPDKSGLPSDRFSAERTGGSVSTLTIQRTQQEDSAVYLCASSLVVSGSGGYTFGSGTRLTVV.

The rearrangement uses TRBV27 and TRBJ2-2; 13 bases line up with TRBD2. The CDR3 is 16 amino acids. V shed 7 bases, J shed 0 bases, and the junction held 2 bases outside the gene matches. The germline V gene encodes CDR1 MNHEY and CDR2 SMNVEV (reference sequence). CDR3 loop: CASTGTSGANTGELFF. CDR3 in DNA: TGTGCCAGCACCGGGACTAGCGGGGCGAACACCGGGGAGCTGTTTTTT.

This clone appeared a few times. The rearrangement links TRBV15 to TRBJ1-5; TRBD1 aligns across 7 bases. The V gene's germline CDR1 is LNHNV and CDR2 YYDKDF (reference sequence). V dropped 8 bases and J dropped 0; count of bases not matched to a gene: 4. This CDR3 is 14 amino acids long. CDR3 DNA sequence: TGTGCCACCGCGGGACAGTCTAGCAATCAGCCCCAGCATTTT. This codes for CATAGQSSNQPQHF.

The chain is built from TRBV5-4 and TRBJ2-3, with D possibly TRBD1 on 5 matching bases. Germline V gene lookup returns CDR1 SGHNT and CDR2 YYREEE (reference sequence). This CDR3 spans 15 amino acids. V was cut by 0 bases and J by 1 base, with 9 bases left in between. The DNA of the CDR3 is TGTGCCAGCAGCTTGGGGGGCAGGGGCACAGATACGCAGTATTTT. It specifies CASSLGGRGTDTQYF.

The chain employs TRBV6-1 and TRBJ2-7, with D perhaps assigned TRBD1 or TRBD2 (6 bases each). The CDR3 spans 15 residues. The germline CDR1 and CDR2 sequences are MNHNS and SASEGT. Trimming removed 4 bases from V and 2 bases from J, with 15 bases in between. The CDR3 sequence is CASSGMSRGAYEQYF. DNA of the CDR3: TGTGCCAGCAGTGGAATGTCAAGGGGGGCCTACGAGCAGTACTTC.

The chain joins TRBV14 to TRBJ2-7; 12 bases line up with TRBD2. The closer fit of TRBJ2-5 to the DNA end suggests the J call may be wrong. This CDR3 has 15 residues. CDR1 SGHDN and CDR2 FVKESK come from the germline V gene. CDR3 in amino acids: CASSYRLAGEETQYF. The CDR3 bases are TGTGCCAGCAGCTATCGACTAGCGGGGGAAGAGACCCAGTACTTC.

This rearrangement joins TRBV5-1 to TRBJ2-5; 10 positions match TRBD1. V trimming: 4 bases; J trimming: 6 bases; junction bases outside the gene matches: 9. The CDR3 has 15 amino acids. Germline V gives CDR1 SGHRS, CDR2 YFSETQ. CDR3 sequence (DNA): TGCGCCAGCAGCGATTTCCGGGACAGGGGAAAGACCCAGTACTTC. As protein: CASSDFRDRGKTQYF.

This chain uses TRBV28 with TRBJ1-1; the D is unclear. CDR3 size: 11 residues. The V gene lost 4 bases and the J gene lost 11 bases, with 11 bases spanning the gap. Germline loops: CDR1 MDHEN, CDR2 SYDVKM. The CDR3 region has the DNA TGTGCCAGCAGTTCCGAGTCGGGCGCTTTCTTT. Amino acid sequence: CASSSESGAFF. The full variable domain, its missing parts supplied by reference TRBV28 and TRBJ1-1, is DVKVTQSSRYLVKRTGEKVFLECVQDMDHENMFWYRQDPGLGLRLIYFSYDVKMKEKGDIPEGYSVSREKKERFSLILESASTNQTSMYLCASSSESGAFFGQGTRLTVV.

The rearrangement links TRBV9 to TRBJ1-2; TRBD1 might be the D (5 bases). The germline V gene has CDR1 SGDLS and CDR2 YYNGEE. Trimming removed 4 bases at V and 6 bases at J, with 7 bases between. The CDR3 is 11 residues long. CDR3 coding DNA: TGTGCCAGCAGCTCCAGGGATGGCTACACCTTC. Protein: CASSSRDGYTF.

The chain has TRBV25-1 and TRBJ2-1; possibly TRBD1 or TRBD2 for D (5 bases each). Germline V gene data show CDR1 as MGHDK and CDR2 as SYGVNS. The CDR3 covers 14 residues. The V and J ends lost 5 bases and 8 bases respectively, with 16 bases between them. CDR3 sequence (DNA): TGTGCCAGCAGTACCGGGACCATGGGCGATGAGCAGTTCTTC. The encoded protein is CASSTGTMGDEQFF.

The rearrangement joins TRBV11-2 to TRBJ2-3; no clear D. CDR1 and CDR2 from the germline V gene are SGHAT and FQNNGV. V lost 5 bases and J 2 bases, leaving 17 bases between the germline ends. The CDR3 totals 16 residues. The CDR3 loop reads CASSPTPGLYTDTQYF. The CDR3 DNA reads TGTGCCAGCAGCCCCACCCCGGGCCTCTACACAGATACGCAGTATTTT.

The chain combines TRBV6-5 with TRBJ1-1; D ambiguous. The CDR3 sequence is 13 residues long. Germline V gene lookup returns CDR1 MNHEY and CDR2 SVGAGI. V shed 0 bases and J shed 9 bases, with 11 bases lying between them. The chain's CDR3 is CASSYSTSLQAFF. The CDR3 DNA reads TGTGCCAGCAGTTACTCGACCAGCCTCCAAGCTTTCTTT.

This clone came up once. The V and J genes are TRBV9 and TRBJ2-7; a possible D gene is TRBD2 (5 bases). CDR1 is SGDLS, CDR2 YYNGEE, per germline. Trimming removed 4 bases at V and 3 bases at J, with 8 bases between. The CDR3 length is 12 residues. This chain's CDR3 is CASSRGFYEQYF. DNA for the CDR3: TGTGCCAGCAGCAGAGGGTTCTACGAGCAGTACTTC.

A single count supports this clone. The chain has TRBV5-4 and TRBJ2-7; D possibly corresponds to TRBD2 (5 bases). The CDR3 contains 15 residues. The germline V gene encodes CDR1 SGHNT and CDR2 YYREEE (reference sequence). V lost 4 bases to trimming and J lost 0 bases, with 14 bases between them. The CDR3 DNA reads as TGTGCCAGCAGCCCCCCCCCGGGAAGCTCCTACGAGCAGTACTTC. This translates into CASSPPPGSSYEQYF.

This clone was detected only once. The V and J genes are TRBV7-8 and TRBJ2-3; 13 bases match TRBD2. Germline V gives CDR1 SGHVS, CDR2 FQNEAQ. The CDR3 is 17 residues long. V was clipped by 1 base and J by 3 bases; unmatched bases: 4. The CDR3 region is CASSLGLAGGFTDTQYF. The CDR3 bases are TGTGCCAGCAGCTTAGGACTAGCGGGGGGATTTACAGATACGCAGTATTTT.

This chain connects TRBV7-3 to TRBJ1-6; TRBD1 matches 8 bases. Losses at the gene ends were 5 bases for V and 6 bases for J; bases not matched to a gene: 3. CDR3 length: 14 amino acids. The V gene's germline CDR1 is SGHTA and CDR2 FQGTGA. CDR3 residues: CASSRQGLNSPLHF. CDR3 coding DNA: TGTGCCAGCAGCCGACAGGGGCTTAATTCACCCCTCCACTTT. The entire variable domain, with the rest obtained from reference TRBV7-3 and TRBJ1-6, is as follows: GAGVSQTPSNKVTEKGKYVELRCDPISGHTALYWYRQSLGQGPEFLIYFQGTGAADDSGLPNDRFFAVRPEGSVSTLKIQRTERGDSAVYLCASSRQGLNSPLHFGNGTRLTVT.